The 6 T cell receptor beta chains presented below share a single source sample, sequenced in a study of CD8+ T cells in alopecia areata. Regarding treatment: oral pan-JAK inhibitor, 5-10 mg twice daily. Following extraction, RNA underwent reverse transcription to cDNA, which served as the sequencing template. Some clones are missing from TCRdb's copy, which holds only in-frame ones; the method was immunoSEQ multiplex PCR. The sample contains some 95,000 clones, roughly 45% of which appear only once. Material: CD8+ T cells sorted from blood, obtained at week 24, from a patient treated with tofacitinib. The receptors here all came from a human donor with alopecia areata.

This clone was observed a handful of times. The chain recombines TRBV6-5 with TRBJ2-3; unclear D gene. V was cut by 7 bases and J by 2 bases, with 7 bases left in between. This CDR3 is 12 amino acids long. Looked up from germline, CDR1 is MNHEY and CDR2 is SVGAGI. In DNA form, the CDR3 reads TGTGCCAGCATCAGTGACACAGATACGCAGTATTTT. It is translated as CASISDTDTQYF.

This chain joins TRBV28 and TRBJ2-3; the match to TRBD1 covers 11 bases. Germline CDR1 is MDHEN and CDR2 is SYDVKM. J was trimmed by 2 bases and V by 5 bases; bases with no gene match: 12. This CDR3 has 18 residues. CDR3 sequence reads: CASSPGTGGLLNTDTQYF. The CDR3 DNA reads as TGTGCCAGCAGTCCCGGGACAGGGGGTCTCCTAAACACAGATACGCAGTATTTT.

J is TRBJ1-5 and V is TRBV28; 7 positions agree with TRBD1. Trimming removed 2 bases from V and 1 base from J; junction bases left unmatched: 5. Germline CDR1 reads MDHEN; CDR2 reads SYDVKM. The CDR3 is made up of 16 amino acids. The CDR3 reads CASSLIRGGSNQPQHF. CDR3 coding DNA: TGTGCCAGCAGTTTAATTCGAGGGGGCAGCAATCAGCCCCAGCATTTT.

This clone occurred a few times. V is TRBV30 and J is TRBJ1-2; no clear D. The ends were cut back, 1 base at V and 3 bases at J, with 12 bases in the middle. CDR1 is GTSNPN, CDR2 SVGIG, per germline (reference sequence). This CDR3 comprises 14 residues. The CDR3 bases are TGTGCCTGGAGTGCGCCGGGCCTACACTATGGCTACACCTTC. It is translated as CAWSAPGLHYGYTF.

This chain uses TRBV9 with TRBJ2-2; the D is unclear. The V gene lost 4 bases and the J gene lost 6 bases, with 4 bases spanning the gap. Germline loops: CDR1 SGDLS, CDR2 YYNGEE. CDR3 length: 11 amino acids. CDR3 coding DNA: TGTGCCAGCAGCCTCCCCGGGGAGCTGTTTTTT. Its protein is CASSLPGELFF.

V usage is TRBV25-1 and J usage is TRBJ1-1; D uncertain. The CDR3 runs 13 residues. CDR1 and CDR2 from the germline V gene are MGHDK and SYGVNS. V dropped 4 bases and J dropped 3 bases, with 9 bases sitting between them. The CDR3 nucleotides read TGTGCCAGCAGTGCCACCTCATACACTGAAGCTTTCTTT. Translating it yields CASSATSYTEAFF.